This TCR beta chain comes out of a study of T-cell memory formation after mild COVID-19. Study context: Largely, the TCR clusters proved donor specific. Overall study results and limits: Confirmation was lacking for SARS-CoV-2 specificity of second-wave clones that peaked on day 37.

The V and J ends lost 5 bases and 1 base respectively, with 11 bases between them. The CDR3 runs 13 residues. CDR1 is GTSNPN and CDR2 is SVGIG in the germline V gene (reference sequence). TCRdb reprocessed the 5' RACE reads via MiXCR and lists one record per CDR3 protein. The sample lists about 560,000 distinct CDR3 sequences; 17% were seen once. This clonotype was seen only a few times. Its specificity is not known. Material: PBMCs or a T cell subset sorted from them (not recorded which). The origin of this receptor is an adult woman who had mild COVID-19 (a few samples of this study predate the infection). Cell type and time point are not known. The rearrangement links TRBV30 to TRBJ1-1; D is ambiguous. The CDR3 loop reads CAWGGLRNTEAFF. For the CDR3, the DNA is TGTGCCTGGGGAGGACTGAGGAACACTGAAGCTTTCTTT.